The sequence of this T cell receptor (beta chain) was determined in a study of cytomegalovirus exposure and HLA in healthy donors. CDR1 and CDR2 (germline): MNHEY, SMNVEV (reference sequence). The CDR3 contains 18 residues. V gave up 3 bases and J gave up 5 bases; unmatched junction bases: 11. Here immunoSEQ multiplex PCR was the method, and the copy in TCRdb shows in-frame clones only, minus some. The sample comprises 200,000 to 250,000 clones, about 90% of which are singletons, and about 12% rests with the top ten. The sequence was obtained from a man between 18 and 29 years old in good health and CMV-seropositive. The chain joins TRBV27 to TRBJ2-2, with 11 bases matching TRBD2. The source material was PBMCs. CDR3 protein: CASSFLLAGGLGTGELFF. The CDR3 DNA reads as TGTGCCAGCAGTTTTTTGTTAGCGGGAGGGCTCGGGACCGGGGAGCTGTTTTTT.